Listed below are T cell receptor beta chains from one sample, sequenced in a study of naive and memory T cell subsets. TCRdb fed the UMI-ligation and nested PCR reads into MiXCR, producing one record per CDR3 protein. The table shows tens of thousands of distinct CDR3 sequences, with 11% occurring only once. The sample taken for sequencing was naive CD4+ T cells from blood. The receptors originated from a human donor in good health. Both conserved end residues are part of each CDR3. The order of the fields is V gene, D gene, clone size, J gene, CDR3 length, CDR3 DNA, CDR3 protein. A D gene is named only where the DNA matches it firmly. Clone sizes are given selectively: once, few, many, or a class where the clone is expanded.

v_gene: TRBV6-1
d_gene: NA
abundance: few
j_gene: TRBJ2-4
len: 16
CDR3nt: TGTGCCAGCAGTGAAGCGTGGCTAGGGCGACGGGACATTCAGTACTTC
CDR3aa: CASSEAWLGRRDIQYF

v_gene: TRBV20-1
d_gene: TRBD2
abundance: many
j_gene: TRBJ2-3
len: 15
CDR3nt: TGCAGTGCTACCGCTAGCGGGAGAGGGGCAGATACGCAGTATTTT
CDR3aa: CSATASGRGADTQYF

v_gene: TRBV7-2
d_gene: NA
abundance: NA
j_gene: TRBJ2-3
len: 15
CDR3nt: TGTGCCAGCAGCTTAGCGCTTTTGGGGGCAGATACGCAGTATTTT
CDR3aa: CASSLALLGADTQYF

v_gene: TRBV12-3/TRBV12-4
d_gene: TRBD1
abundance: NA
j_gene: TRBJ2-7
len: 14
CDR3nt: TGTGCCAGCAGCCAGACAGGGGCCCAGTACGAGCAGTACTTC
CDR3aa: CASSQTGAQYEQYF

v_gene: TRBV7-6
d_gene: NA
abundance: few
j_gene: TRBJ2-5
len: 16
CDR3nt: TGTGCCAGCAGCCATTACGAGTTCGGAGGGCAAGAGACCCAGTACTTC
CDR3aa: CASSHYEFGGQETQYF

v_gene: TRBV4-2
d_gene: NA
abundance: many
j_gene: TRBJ2-3
len: 17
CDR3nt: TGTGCCAGCAGCCAAGTCCCGGGTCAGTCGGGCACAGATACGCAGTATTTT
CDR3aa: CASSQVPGQSGTDTQYF

v_gene: TRBV27
d_gene: NA
abundance: NA
j_gene: TRBJ2-3
len: 16
CDR3nt: TGTGCCAGCAGTTTTCGACTTGGGGGGATTGTAGATACGCAGTATTTT
CDR3aa: CASSFRLGGIVDTQYF

v_gene: TRBV14
d_gene: NA
abundance: many
j_gene: TRBJ2-5
len: 13
CDR3nt: TGTGCCAGCAGCCAAGGCCTGCGGGCATCTTCGTACTTC
CDR3aa: CASSQGLRASSYF

v_gene: TRBV3-1
d_gene: NA
abundance: few
j_gene: TRBJ1-2
len: 14
CDR3nt: TGTGCCAGCAGCCAAGATGTCGGGGTCAATGGCTACACCTTC
CDR3aa: CASSQDVGVNGYTF

v_gene: TRBV29-1
d_gene: NA
abundance: NA
j_gene: TRBJ1-1
len: 12
CDR3nt: TGCAGCGCTCGCCGGGAAAACACTGAAGCTTTCTTT
CDR3aa: CSARRENTEAFF

v_gene: TRBV7-9
d_gene: TRBD1
abundance: NA
j_gene: TRBJ2-5
len: 15
CDR3nt: TGTGCCAGCAGCCTGCGACAGGGAAGGGAAGAGACCCAGTACTTC
CDR3aa: CASSLRQGREETQYF

v_gene: TRBV7-9
d_gene: NA
abundance: many
j_gene: TRBJ2-5
len: 11
CDR3nt: TGTGCCAGCAGCTTTACGGAGACCCAGTACTTC
CDR3aa: CASSFTETQYF

v_gene: TRBV29-1
d_gene: NA
abundance: few
j_gene: TRBJ1-3
len: 13
CDR3nt: TGCAGCGTTGCGTTCGGCTCTGGAAACACCATATATTTT
CDR3aa: CSVAFGSGNTIYF

v_gene: TRBV7-2
d_gene: NA
abundance: NA
j_gene: TRBJ2-3
len: 15
CDR3nt: TGTGCCAGCAGCTTAGCGGCGGGGAGCACAGATACGCAGTATTTT
CDR3aa: CASSLAAGSTDTQYF

v_gene: TRBV14
d_gene: NA
abundance: many
j_gene: TRBJ2-6
len: 16
CDR3nt: TGTGCCAGCAGCGAAGGACCGCAGGCTGGGGCCAACGTCCTGACTTTC
CDR3aa: CASSEGPQAGANVLTF

v_gene: TRBV6-2/TRBV6-3
d_gene: TRBD2
abundance: few
j_gene: TRBJ2-1
len: 19
CDR3nt: TGTGCCAGCAGTTACTCGATATTGACTAGCGGGGGTGACTACAATGAGCAGTTCTTC
CDR3aa: CASSYSILTSGGDYNEQFF

v_gene: TRBV7-2
d_gene: NA
abundance: many
j_gene: TRBJ1-1
len: 14
CDR3nt: TGTGCCAGCAGCTTAGTAGGCAGGAACACTGAAGCTTTCTTT
CDR3aa: CASSLVGRNTEAFF

v_gene: TRBV11-3
d_gene: TRBD2
abundance: many
j_gene: TRBJ2-7
len: 16
CDR3nt: TGTGCCAGCAGCCCAACAAGGCTAGCGGGAAGACGCGAGCAGTACTTC
CDR3aa: CASSPTRLAGRREQYF

v_gene: TRBV20-1
d_gene: NA
abundance: NA
j_gene: TRBJ1-5
len: 16
CDR3nt: TGCAGTGCCGAGGGAGAGATAAGACCGGGGGGTCAGCCCCAGCATTTT
CDR3aa: CSAEGEIRPGGQPQHF

v_gene: TRBV7-9
d_gene: NA
abundance: NA
j_gene: TRBJ2-3
len: 15
CDR3nt: TGTGCCAGCAGCCCACTGAGTTCGAGCACAGATACGCAGTATTTT
CDR3aa: CASSPLSSSTDTQYF

v_gene: TRBV12-3/TRBV12-4
d_gene: NA
abundance: many
j_gene: TRBJ1-4
len: 14
CDR3nt: TGTGCCAGCACCTCCAGGACTACGAGCGAAAAACTGTTTTTT
CDR3aa: CASTSRTTSEKLFF

v_gene: TRBV5-5
d_gene: NA
abundance: many
j_gene: TRBJ2-1
len: 12
CDR3nt: TGTGCCAGCAGCTTGGAAGTGCCAGGGCAGTTCTTC
CDR3aa: CASSLEVPGQFF

v_gene: TRBV4-3
d_gene: TRBD2
abundance: few
j_gene: TRBJ2-1
len: 19
CDR3nt: TGCGCCAGCAGCCAAGAGGGGCCGGGGGGAGAAGTCTCCTACAATGAGCAGTTCTTC
CDR3aa: CASSQEGPGGEVSYNEQFF

v_gene: TRBV4-3
d_gene: NA
abundance: NA
j_gene: TRBJ1-2
len: 23
CDR3nt: TGCGCCAGCAGCCAAAAAACCGACACTCGATTCCGGCATCTCGCAAATTCTAACTATGGCTACACCTTC
CDR3aa: CASSQKTDTRFRHLANSNYGYTF

v_gene: TRBV28
d_gene: NA
abundance: many
j_gene: TRBJ2-7
len: 13
CDR3nt: TGTGCCAGCAGTTTGGTAGGCGGCTACGAGCAGTACTTC
CDR3aa: CASSLVGGYEQYF

v_gene: TRBV30
d_gene: NA
abundance: NA
j_gene: TRBJ2-5
len: 13
CDR3nt: TGTGCCTGGAGTGTACGTTGGGATGAGACCCAGTACTTC
CDR3aa: CAWSVRWDETQYF

v_gene: TRBV4-1
d_gene: NA
abundance: few
j_gene: TRBJ1-1
len: 15
CDR3nt: TGCGCCAGCAGCCGATCCGGGAACCTGGTCACTGAAGCTTTCTTT
CDR3aa: CASSRSGNLVTEAFF

v_gene: TRBV12-3/TRBV12-4
d_gene: NA
abundance: NA
j_gene: TRBJ1-5
len: 15
CDR3nt: TGTGCCAGCAGTTTGAAGACTTTTAGCAATCAGCCCCAGCATTTT
CDR3aa: CASSLKTFSNQPQHF

v_gene: TRBV15
d_gene: NA
abundance: few
j_gene: TRBJ2-2
len: 15
CDR3nt: TGTGCCACCAGCAGAGATGAGGGGCTAATCGGGGAGCTGTTTTTT
CDR3aa: CATSRDEGLIGELFF

v_gene: TRBV12-3/TRBV12-4
d_gene: NA
abundance: many
j_gene: TRBJ2-3
len: 13
CDR3nt: TGTGCCAGCAGTTTGATCAGCACAGATACGCAGTATTTT
CDR3aa: CASSLISTDTQYF

v_gene: TRBV20-1
d_gene: TRBD1
abundance: NA
j_gene: TRBJ1-1
len: 14
CDR3nt: TGCAGTGCTAGGAGGGGGCCCATGAACACTGAAGCTTTCTTT
CDR3aa: CSARRGPMNTEAFF

v_gene: TRBV18
d_gene: TRBD2
abundance: many
j_gene: TRBJ2-7
len: 14
CDR3nt: TGTGCCAGCTCAGCCGGGACTACCATCTACGAGCAGTACTTC
CDR3aa: CASSAGTTIYEQYF

v_gene: TRBV6-2/TRBV6-3
d_gene: TRBD1
abundance: many
j_gene: TRBJ1-5
len: 13
CDR3nt: TGTGCCAGCAGAGACAGGGTAAATCAGCCCCAGCATTTT
CDR3aa: CASRDRVNQPQHF

v_gene: TRBV12-3/TRBV12-4
d_gene: TRBD2
abundance: few
j_gene: TRBJ2-1
len: 15
CDR3nt: TGTGCCAGCAGCCTCCAGGCTAGCGGAAACAATGAGCAGTTCTTC
CDR3aa: CASSLQASGNNEQFF

v_gene: TRBV2
d_gene: NA
abundance: NA
j_gene: TRBJ1-1
len: 14
CDR3nt: TGTGCCAGCAGTGAAGGGCAGGGCTACACTGAAGCTTTCTTT
CDR3aa: CASSEGQGYTEAFF

v_gene: TRBV12-3/TRBV12-4
d_gene: NA
abundance: NA
j_gene: TRBJ2-1
len: 15
CDR3nt: TGTGCCAGCAGCCCATCTGGGGGGGGCAATAGTGAGCAGTTCTTC
CDR3aa: CASSPSGGGNSEQFF

v_gene: TRBV6-2/TRBV6-3
d_gene: NA
abundance: few
j_gene: TRBJ2-3
len: 11
CDR3nt: TGTGCCAGCAGTTCCGGAGCTGTACAGTATTTT
CDR3aa: CASSSGAVQYF

v_gene: TRBV7-2
d_gene: NA
abundance: few
j_gene: TRBJ1-3
len: 17
CDR3nt: TGTGCCAGCAGCTATCATCCCGGGGGTGTTGCTGGAAACACCATATATTTT
CDR3aa: CASSYHPGGVAGNTIYF

v_gene: TRBV7-8
d_gene: NA
abundance: NA
j_gene: TRBJ2-2
len: 14
CDR3nt: TGTGCCAGCAGCTTAGTAAGGGACCGGCGGGAGCTGTTTTTT
CDR3aa: CASSLVRDRRELFF

v_gene: TRBV7-9
d_gene: NA
abundance: few
j_gene: TRBJ2-1
len: 15
CDR3nt: TGTGCCAGCAGCTTTCTCCGGGATGCCTACAATGAGCAGTTCTTC
CDR3aa: CASSFLRDAYNEQFF

v_gene: TRBV2
d_gene: NA
abundance: NA
j_gene: TRBJ1-4
len: 15
CDR3nt: TGTGCCAGCAGGAAAGGGGGTGCAACTAATGAAAAACTGTTTTTT
CDR3aa: CASRKGGATNEKLFF

v_gene: TRBV11-2
d_gene: TRBD1
abundance: few
j_gene: TRBJ2-4
len: 17
CDR3nt: TGTGCCAGCAGCTTACAGGGGGCAGGTAGAGCCAAAAACATTCAGTACTTC
CDR3aa: CASSLQGAGRAKNIQYF

v_gene: TRBV12-3/TRBV12-4
d_gene: TRBD2
abundance: NA
j_gene: TRBJ2-2
len: 16
CDR3nt: TGTGCCAGCAGGCGGACTAGCGGGAGTGATAGCGGGGAGCTGTTTTTT
CDR3aa: CASRRTSGSDSGELFF

v_gene: TRBV29-1
d_gene: NA
abundance: NA
j_gene: TRBJ1-5
len: 13
CDR3nt: TGCAGCGTTGAAGTGGGGGCGAATCAGCCCCAGCATTTT
CDR3aa: CSVEVGANQPQHF

v_gene: TRBV4-2
d_gene: NA
abundance: few
j_gene: TRBJ1-1
len: 14
CDR3nt: TGTGCCAGCAGCCAAGAGATCGTCTACACTGAAGCTTTCTTT
CDR3aa: CASSQEIVYTEAFF

v_gene: TRBV5-1
d_gene: NA
abundance: few
j_gene: TRBJ2-3
len: 15
CDR3nt: TGCGCCAGCAGCTTGCTGGACAGAAGCACAGATACGCAGTATTTT
CDR3aa: CASSLLDRSTDTQYF

v_gene: TRBV11-2
d_gene: TRBD1
abundance: NA
j_gene: TRBJ2-2
len: 15
CDR3nt: TGTGCCAGCAGCAGTGACAGGGGGCTGGACGGGGAGCTGTTTTTT
CDR3aa: CASSSDRGLDGELFF

v_gene: TRBV11-2
d_gene: TRBD1
abundance: few
j_gene: TRBJ2-4
len: 17
CDR3nt: TGTGCCAGCAGCTCTATTCGGGACAGTTTAGCCAAAAACATTCAGTACTTC
CDR3aa: CASSSIRDSLAKNIQYF

v_gene: TRBV7-8
d_gene: NA
abundance: NA
j_gene: TRBJ2-4
len: 14
CDR3nt: TGTGCCAGCAGCCCTGACCCAGTTACGAACATTCAGTACTTC
CDR3aa: CASSPDPVTNIQYF

v_gene: TRBV5-1
d_gene: NA
abundance: many
j_gene: TRBJ2-3
len: 17
CDR3nt: TGCGCCAGCAGCTGGAGACCAACCGAAACTAGCACAGATACGCAGTATTTT
CDR3aa: CASSWRPTETSTDTQYF

v_gene: TRBV12-3/TRBV12-4
d_gene: NA
abundance: few
j_gene: TRBJ2-7
len: 12
CDR3nt: TGTGCCAGCAGTTCGACAGGCGGCGAGCAGTACTTC
CDR3aa: CASSSTGGEQYF

v_gene: TRBV18
d_gene: NA
abundance: NA
j_gene: TRBJ1-4
len: 15
CDR3nt: TGTGCCAGCTCACAGGACGGCGTCCGGCGGGAAAAACTGTTTTTT
CDR3aa: CASSQDGVRREKLFF